These 9 T cell receptor beta chains came from one sample sequenced in a study of blood T cell repertoires in COVID-19. Libraries were prepared by immunoSEQ multiplex PCR; TCRdb keeps only in-frame clonotypes and omits some of them. The data show fewer than 200,000 clones, 80% to 90% seen once. Sequences were obtained from peripheral blood. The receptors were gathered from a man aged 18 to 30 who had recovered from COVID-19.

The chain uses TRBV2 and TRBJ2-1, with TRBD2 identical over 10 bases. Germline assignment: CDR1 SNHLY and CDR2 FYNNEI. The CDR3 is 14 residues long. V shed 8 bases and J 6 bases; nucleotides not matched to a gene: 7. The CDR3 here is CASLLAGLTNEQFF. DNA for the CDR3: TGTGCCAGCCTACTAGCGGGACTCACCAATGAGCAGTTCTTC.

V usage is TRBV6-5 and J usage is TRBJ2-7, with 7 bases that match TRBD2. The CDR3 contains 16 residues. Germline assignment: CDR1 MNHEY and CDR2 SVGAGI. The V segment lost 4 bases and the J segment 1 base; nucleotides outside the gene matches: 10. CDR3 sequence (DNA): TGTGCCAGCAGTTCCCACCGCCAGCGGGGTTCCTACGAGCAGTACTTC. Translation: CASSSHRQRGSYEQYF.

This chain connects TRBV12-3 or TRBV12-4 to TRBJ2-7; the D is unclear. V was pared by 6 bases and J by 6 bases, with 15 bases between. The CDR3 loop spans 13 amino acids. For the CDR3, the DNA is TGTGCCAGCAGCTCACCCCCGGGTAGCGAGCAGTACTTC. Amino acids: CASSSPPGSEQYF.

This chain links TRBV6-5 with TRBJ2-1; the match to TRBD2 covers 9 bases. From germline, CDR1 is MNHEY and CDR2 SVGAGI. V lost 0 bases to trimming and J lost 6 bases; unmatched junction nucleotides: 6. The length of the CDR3 is 16 residues. CDR3 DNA sequence: TGTGCCAGCAGTTACTCGACAGCGGGAGGTACCAATGAGCAGTTCTTC. Residues: CASSYSTAGGTNEQFF.

The V call is TRBV5-1, the J call TRBJ2-3; D ambiguous. CDR1 is SGHRS, CDR2 YFSETQ, per germline. The CDR3 consists of 13 residues. V dropped 4 bases and J dropped 4 bases, with 10 bases sitting between them. CDR3 residues: CASSMTGPDTQYF. For the CDR3, the DNA is TGCGCCAGCAGCATGACGGGTCCAGATACGCAGTATTTT.

This chain connects TRBV6-5 to TRBJ1-1, with a weak D call TRBD1 (5 bases). Germline CDR1 reads MNHEY; CDR2 reads SVGAGI. Trimming stripped 8 bases from V and 7 bases from J, with 11 bases between. The CDR3 has 11 amino acids. CDR3 sequence reads: CASQAGLEAFF. DNA of the CDR3: TGTGCCAGCCAGGCAGGGCTTGAAGCTTTCTTT.

This sequence joins TRBV6-5 and TRBJ2-7; D call uncertain. The germline V gene encodes CDR1 MNHEY and CDR2 SVGAGI. The CDR3 spans 13 residues. With 4 bases removed from V and 4 bases from J, the gap between germline ends came to 11 bases. The CDR3 loop reads CASSFQSLYEQYF. The CDR3 DNA is TGTGCCAGCAGTTTCCAGTCCCTGTACGAGCAGTACTTC.

Here the CDR3 DNA reads TGTGCCAGCAGCCCTAGGGGGGGCGTGGATACGCAGTATTTT. Translation: CASSPRGGVDTQYF. This rearrangement joins TRBV9 to TRBJ2-3; maybe TRBD2 (7 bases). The CDR3 runs to 14 residues. V lost 4 bases and J lost 6, with 15 bases in between. The germline V gene encodes CDR1 SGDLS and CDR2 YYNGEE.

The chain has TRBV5-6 and TRBJ1-6, with D perhaps matching TRBD1 (5 bases). The germline V gene encodes CDR1 SGHDT and CDR2 YYEEEE. The CDR3 spans 15 residues. V shed 1 base and J shed 9 bases, with 14 bases lying between them. The CDR3, as DNA: TGTGCCAGCAGCTTGAGGGGTCTCTCGGGTTCACCCCTCCACTTT. This codes for CASSLRGLSGSPLHF.